The following is a TCR beta chain sequence with its context. Its cognate antigen has yet to be identified. No qualities accompany the bases; no much larger clone lies one base away. This specimen belongs to a study of T cells in Graves' hyperthyroidism and ophthalmopathy (dated by TCRdb to the late 2010s). Background for the entire study: Peripheral blood samples were taken at the time of initial diagnosis, prior to any treatment. A discovery cohort of fewer than 110 patients, about 40 with Graves' ophthalmopathy and approximately 60 with stable Graves' hyperthyroidism, was used to find distinguishing TCR V-J signatures. An independent validation cohort of some 18 hyperthyroidism patients and about 16 patients who later progressed to ophthalmopathy tested prospective prediction of ophthalmopathy. For training and testing, the 100 or so patients in the discovery cohort were randomly divided in a 7:3 ratio. The study also compared thyroid tissue and blood T-cell repertoires from 5 to 7 Graves' hyperthyroidism patients. After blood sampling, hyperthyroidism patients were treated with methimazole at a starting dose of 30 mg daily, and ophthalmopathy patients were treated with high-dose intravenous methylprednisolone. The paper describes TCR Vbeta CDR3 sequencing of 120 to 150 peripheral blood samples, made up of some 40 ophthalmopathy patients, 70 to 75 hyperthyroidism patients and some 17 progressor patients. Summary of the overall study and its limitations: Blood samples also contained most of the expanded thyroid clonotypes (frequency above 0.001), which suggests that blood repertoires may reflect thyroid immune responses. During validation, the model predicted progression to ophthalmopathy a median of about 5.9 months ahead of onset, with 60% to 71% sensitivity and 72% to 85% specificity. No statistical method was used to set the sample size in advance, and investigators knew the group allocation. In cross-validation, a model built on a 13 V-J signature told ophthalmopathy apart from stable hyperthyroidism with about 90% sensitivity and around 81% specificity, and in testing the same model reached 80%/75%.

Stable Graves' hyperthyroidism was defined as no progression to ophthalmopathy during 18 months of follow-up. Hyperthyroidism patients were newly diagnosed, had a disease duration of under 2 months, and were aged 18 to 65 years. Exclusion was applied to patients with uncontrolled infections, other autoimmune diseases, pregnancy or lactation. Diagnoses relied on clinical symptoms, serum thyroxine and TRAb, thyroid ultrasound and orbital computed tomography. PBMCs were separated from roughly 9.3 ml of fresh peripheral blood using Ficoll-Paque density gradient centrifugation. Total RNA was extracted using Trizol reagent, and RNA quality was assessed on an Agilent 2100 Bioanalyzer. The CDR3 contains 15 residues, cysteine and phenylalanine counted. The entry retains the CDR3 DNA only, 45 bases that are in frame from base 1. The germline V and J ends show losses of 4 bases and 2 bases respectively, and no gene match explains 6 bases of the junction. Taken from the germline V gene, the CDR1 and CDR2 loops are SGHRS and YFSETQ.

TCR beta CDR3 regions were amplified from RNA transcripts. A first-round RT-PCR of the TCR CDR3 used the HTBI primer set with the Qiagen OneStep RT-PCR kit. Libraries were constructed in a second round of multiplex PCR, after which size selection and purification were carried out. Sequencing of the libraries was done on an Illumina HiSeq2000 using paired-end 100 bp reads. Processing in the source paper ran as follows. SOAPnuke was used to process the raw data, with reads discarded if the reads contained adapters or uncalled bases, had a mean Phred below 15, or lacked an exact constant-primer or identifier match. COPE v1.2.5 was used to merge high-quality paired reads, and clonotypes were defined as unique nucleotide sequences. MiTCR v1.1 was used to align clonotypes to the IMGT TRBV, TRBD and TRBJ reference segments. Only V-J combinations with frequency above 0.0001, covering 99% to 99.2% of repertoires, were analysed. A TCS score was defined as the ratio between F50 (clonal expansion) and ExV (chaos), using BLOSUM62-based TCRdist between CDR3 peptides within each V-J. Welch's t-statistics and random forest reduced 500 to 550 V-J features to roughly 13, which were used in a naive Bayes classifier (R e1071). The public reads were quality trimmed at Q25 with fastp and then assembled into clones with MiXCR by TCRdb, keeping productive beta chains. Rows matching on CDR3 protein sequence are summarized as one entry with the most common DNA and genes. The V and J calls and clone size are TCRdb's, not the authors'. This sample has approximately 400,000 distinct CDR3 sequences in its table, and 20% to 25% of those were observed once. The leading ten clones occupy more than 60% of the sample.

The rearranged chain carries TRBV5-1 and TRBJ2-7; 10 central bases correspond to TRBD2. Sequencing input: blood. The sequence derives from a man aged 45 to 65 with Graves' hyperthyroidism. The DNA is as follows: TGCGCCAGCAGCACCGGACTAGCGGCAACCTACGAGCAGTACTTC. This yields the protein CASSTGLAATYEQYF.